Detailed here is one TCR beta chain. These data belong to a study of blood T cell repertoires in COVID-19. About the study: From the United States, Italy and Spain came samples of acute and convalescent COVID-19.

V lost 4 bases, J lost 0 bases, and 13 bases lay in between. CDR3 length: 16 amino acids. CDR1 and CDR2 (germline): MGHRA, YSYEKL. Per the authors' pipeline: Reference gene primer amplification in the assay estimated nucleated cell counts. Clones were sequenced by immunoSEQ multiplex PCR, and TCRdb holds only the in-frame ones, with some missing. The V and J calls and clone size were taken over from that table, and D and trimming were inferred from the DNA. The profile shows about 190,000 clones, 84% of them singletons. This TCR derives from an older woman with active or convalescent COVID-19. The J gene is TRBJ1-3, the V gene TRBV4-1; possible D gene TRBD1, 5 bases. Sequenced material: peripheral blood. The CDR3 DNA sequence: TGCGCCAGCAGCCGAGGCAGACAGAACTCTGGAAACACCATATATTTT. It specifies CASSRGRQNSGNTIYF.